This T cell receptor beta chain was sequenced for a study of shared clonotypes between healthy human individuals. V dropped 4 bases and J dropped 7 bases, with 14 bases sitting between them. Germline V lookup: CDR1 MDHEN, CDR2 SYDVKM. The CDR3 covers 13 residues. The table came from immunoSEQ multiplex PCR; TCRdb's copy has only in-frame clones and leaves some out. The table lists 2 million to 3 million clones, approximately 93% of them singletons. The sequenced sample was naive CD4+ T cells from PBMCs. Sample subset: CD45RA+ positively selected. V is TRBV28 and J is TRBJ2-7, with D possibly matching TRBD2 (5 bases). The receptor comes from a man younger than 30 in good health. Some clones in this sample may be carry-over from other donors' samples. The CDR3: CASSSPATGEQYF. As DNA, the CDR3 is TGTGCCAGCAGTTCCCCCGCAACGGGGGAGCAGTACTTC.